The T cell receptor beta chain under discussion was sequenced for a study of cytotoxic CD8 clonotypes in ibrutinib-treated CLL. Study-level results: Baseline-level clonality went beyond age-matched healthy donors and moved in step with circulating CD8+ T-cell counts.

With V trimmed by 5 bases and J by 2 bases, 6 bases remained unmatched. This CDR3 comprises 14 residues. From germline, CDR1 is SQVTM and CDR2 ANQGSEA. Libraries were prepared by immunoSEQ multiplex PCR; TCRdb keeps only in-frame clonotypes and omits some of them. The table has about 300,000 clones, about 61% seen once. Comment on this clone: Antigen: not known.

This sequence joins TRBV29-1 and TRBJ1-2, with 9 bases matching TRBD1. Source: PBMCs, taken after 36 months of ibrutinib treatment. This clonotype was obtained from a human donor with chronic lymphocytic leukemia. DNA of the CDR3: TGCAGCGTTAAAACAGGGGGCGCCAACTATGGCTACACCTTC. Translation: CSVKTGGANYGYTF. The entire variable domain, with the rest obtained from reference TRBV29-1 and TRBJ1-2, is as follows: SAVISQKPSRDICQRGTSLTIQCQVDSQVTMMFWYRQQPGQSLTLIATANQGSEATYESGFVIDKFPISRPNLTFSTLTVSNMSPEDSSIYLCSVKTGGANYGYTFGSGTRLTVV.